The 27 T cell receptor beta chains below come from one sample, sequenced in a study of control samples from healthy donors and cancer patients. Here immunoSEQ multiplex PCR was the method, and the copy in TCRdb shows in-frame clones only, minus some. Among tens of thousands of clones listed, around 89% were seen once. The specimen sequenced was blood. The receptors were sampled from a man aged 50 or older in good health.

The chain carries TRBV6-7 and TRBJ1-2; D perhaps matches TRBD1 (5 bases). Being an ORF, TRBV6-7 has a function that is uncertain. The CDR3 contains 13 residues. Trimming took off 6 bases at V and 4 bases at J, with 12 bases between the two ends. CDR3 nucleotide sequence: TGTGCCAGCAGCCCGGACACGAGCTATGGCTACACCTTC. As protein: CASSPDTSYGYTF.

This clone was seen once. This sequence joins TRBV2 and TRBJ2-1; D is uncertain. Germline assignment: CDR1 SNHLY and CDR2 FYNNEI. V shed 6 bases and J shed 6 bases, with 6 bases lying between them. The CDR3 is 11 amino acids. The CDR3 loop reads CASSTGNEQFF. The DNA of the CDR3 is TGTGCCAGCAGCACGGGCAATGAGCAGTTCTTC.

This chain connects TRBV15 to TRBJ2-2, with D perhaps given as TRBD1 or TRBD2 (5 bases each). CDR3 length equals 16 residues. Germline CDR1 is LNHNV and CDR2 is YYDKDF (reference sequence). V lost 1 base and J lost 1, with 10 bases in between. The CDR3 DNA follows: TGTGCCACCAGCAGAGGGGGCGGGCTGAACACCGGGGAGCTGTTTTTT. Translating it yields CATSRGGGLNTGELFF.

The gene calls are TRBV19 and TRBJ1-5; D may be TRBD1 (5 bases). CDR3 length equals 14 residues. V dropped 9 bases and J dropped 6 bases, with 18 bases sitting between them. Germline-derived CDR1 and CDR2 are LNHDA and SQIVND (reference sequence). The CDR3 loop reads CASSTGQGFQPQHF. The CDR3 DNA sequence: TGTGCCAGCTCGACGGGGCAGGGTTTTCAGCCCCAGCATTTT.

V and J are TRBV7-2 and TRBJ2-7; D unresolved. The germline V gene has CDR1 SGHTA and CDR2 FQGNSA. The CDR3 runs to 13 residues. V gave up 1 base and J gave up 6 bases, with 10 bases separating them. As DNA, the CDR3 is TGTGCCAGCAGCTTAGATTTAAGTAGCGAGCAGTACTTC. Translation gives CASSLDLSSEQYF.

The CDR3 loop reads CASASGTGSAAFF. CDR3 coding DNA: TGTGCCAGCGCCTCCGGGACAGGGAGCGCAGCTTTCTTT. The chain employs TRBV6-4 and TRBJ1-1; 9 nucleotides match TRBD1. The trim removed 8 bases at V and 10 bases at J, leaving 11 bases unmatched. The CDR3 extends over 13 amino acids. The V gene's germline CDR1 is MRHNA and CDR2 SNTAGT.

The CDR3 DNA follows: TGTGCCACCAGTATCAGGACAGGGGGGCCTGGGGCCAACGTCCTGACTTTC. It is translated as CATSIRTGGPGANVLTF. The chain links TRBV24-1 to TRBJ2-6, with 10 bases that match TRBD1. The junction had 6 bases not matched to a gene; V was cut back by 6 bases and J by 2 bases. The CDR3 covers 17 residues. In germline, CDR1 is KGHDR, CDR2 SFDVKD.

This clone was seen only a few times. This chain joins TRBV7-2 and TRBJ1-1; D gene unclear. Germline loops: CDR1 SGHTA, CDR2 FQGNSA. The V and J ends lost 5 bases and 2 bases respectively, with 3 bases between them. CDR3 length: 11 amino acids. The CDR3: CASSDNTEAFF. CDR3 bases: TGTGCCAGCAGCGACAACACTGAAGCTTTCTTT.

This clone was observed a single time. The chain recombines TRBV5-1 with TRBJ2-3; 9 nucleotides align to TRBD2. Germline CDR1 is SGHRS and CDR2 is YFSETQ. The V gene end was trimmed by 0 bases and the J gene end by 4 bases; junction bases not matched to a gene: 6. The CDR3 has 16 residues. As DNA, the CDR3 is TGCGCCAGCAGCTTGGTTGTGACTAGCGGCTCAGATACGCAGTATTTT. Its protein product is CASSLVVTSGSDTQYF.

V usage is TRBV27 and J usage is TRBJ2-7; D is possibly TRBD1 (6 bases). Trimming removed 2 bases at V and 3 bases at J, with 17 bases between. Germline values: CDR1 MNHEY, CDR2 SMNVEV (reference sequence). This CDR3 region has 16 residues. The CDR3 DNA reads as TGTGCCAGCAGTTTAGAAGCCGGGACACTTATCTACGAGCAGTACTTC. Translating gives CASSLEAGTLIYEQYF.

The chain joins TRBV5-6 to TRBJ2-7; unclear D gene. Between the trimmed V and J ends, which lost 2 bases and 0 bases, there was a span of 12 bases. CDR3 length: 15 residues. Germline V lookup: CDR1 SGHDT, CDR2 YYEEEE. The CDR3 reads CASSLRIGPSYEQYF. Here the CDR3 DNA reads TGTGCCAGCAGCTTACGAATAGGGCCCTCCTACGAGCAGTACTTC.

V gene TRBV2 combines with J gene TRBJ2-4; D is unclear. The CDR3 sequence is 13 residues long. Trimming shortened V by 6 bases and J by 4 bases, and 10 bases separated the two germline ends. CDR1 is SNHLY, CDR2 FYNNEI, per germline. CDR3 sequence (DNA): TGTGCCAGCAGGTTCCGCGCTAAAAACATTCAGTACTTC. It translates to CASRFRAKNIQYF.

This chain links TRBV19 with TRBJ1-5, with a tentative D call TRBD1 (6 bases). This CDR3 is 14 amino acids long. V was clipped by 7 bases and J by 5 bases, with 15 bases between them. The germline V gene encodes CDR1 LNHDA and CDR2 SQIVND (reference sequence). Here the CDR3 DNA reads TGTGCCAGTAATTCCGGGGGCCTTTATCAGCCCCAGCATTTT. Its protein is CASNSGGLYQPQHF. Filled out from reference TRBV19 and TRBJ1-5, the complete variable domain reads DGGITQSPKYLFRKEGQNVTLSCEQNLNHDAMYWYRQDPGQGLRLIYYSQIVNDFQKGDIAEGYSVSREKKESFPLTVTSAQKNPTAFYLCASNSGGLYQPQHFGDGTRLSIL.

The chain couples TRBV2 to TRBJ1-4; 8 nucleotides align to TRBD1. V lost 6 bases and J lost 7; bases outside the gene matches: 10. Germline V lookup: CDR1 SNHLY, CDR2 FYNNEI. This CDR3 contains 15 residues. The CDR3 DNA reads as TGTGCCAGCAGACCTCTGGGACAGGAGATTGAAAAACTGTTTTTT. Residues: CASRPLGQEIEKLFF.

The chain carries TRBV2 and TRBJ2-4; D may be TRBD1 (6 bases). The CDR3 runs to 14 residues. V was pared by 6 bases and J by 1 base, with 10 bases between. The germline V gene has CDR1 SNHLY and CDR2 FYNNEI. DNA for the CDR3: TGTGCCAGCAGGGACAGTTCGGCCAAAAACATTCAGTACTTC. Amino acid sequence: CASRDSSAKNIQYF.

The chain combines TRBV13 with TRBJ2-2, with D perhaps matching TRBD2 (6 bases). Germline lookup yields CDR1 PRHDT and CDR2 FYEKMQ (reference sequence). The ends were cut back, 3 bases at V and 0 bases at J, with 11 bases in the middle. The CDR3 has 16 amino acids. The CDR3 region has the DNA TGTGCCAGCAGCTTTTCTTGGGAGGCGAACACCGGGGAGCTGTTTTTT. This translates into CASSFSWEANTGELFF.

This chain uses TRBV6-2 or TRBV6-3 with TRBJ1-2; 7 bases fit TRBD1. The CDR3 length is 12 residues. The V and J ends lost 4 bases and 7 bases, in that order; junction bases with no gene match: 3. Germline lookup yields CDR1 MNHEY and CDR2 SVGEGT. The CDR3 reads CASSWTGIGYTF. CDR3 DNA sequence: TGTGCCAGCAGTTGGACAGGAATTGGCTACACCTTC.

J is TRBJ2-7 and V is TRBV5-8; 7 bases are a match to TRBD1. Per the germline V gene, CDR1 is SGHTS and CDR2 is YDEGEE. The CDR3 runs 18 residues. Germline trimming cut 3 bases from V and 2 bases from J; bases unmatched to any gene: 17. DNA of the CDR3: TGTGCCAGCAGCTCGGGGCCCTACCCGACAGGGCGGGCCTACGAGCAGTACTTC. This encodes CASSSGPYPTGRAYEQYF.

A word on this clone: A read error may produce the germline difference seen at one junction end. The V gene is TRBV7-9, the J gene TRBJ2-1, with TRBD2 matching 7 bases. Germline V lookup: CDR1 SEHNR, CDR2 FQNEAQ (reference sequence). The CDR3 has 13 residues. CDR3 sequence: CASRLAGYNEQFF. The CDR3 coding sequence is TGTGCCAGCAGATTAGCGGGCTACAATGAGCAGTTCTTC. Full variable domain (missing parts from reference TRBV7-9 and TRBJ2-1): DTGVSQNPRHKITKRGQNVTFRCDPISEHNRLYWYRQTLGQGPEFLTYFQNEAQLEKSRLLSDRFSAERPKGSFSTLEIQRTEQGDSAMYLCASRLAGYNEQFFGPGTRLTVL.

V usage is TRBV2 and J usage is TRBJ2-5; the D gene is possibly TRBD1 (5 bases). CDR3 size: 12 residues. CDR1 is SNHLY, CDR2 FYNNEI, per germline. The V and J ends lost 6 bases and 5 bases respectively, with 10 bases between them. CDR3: CASRGQGETQYF. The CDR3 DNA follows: TGTGCCAGCAGGGGGCAGGGTGAGACCCAGTACTTC.

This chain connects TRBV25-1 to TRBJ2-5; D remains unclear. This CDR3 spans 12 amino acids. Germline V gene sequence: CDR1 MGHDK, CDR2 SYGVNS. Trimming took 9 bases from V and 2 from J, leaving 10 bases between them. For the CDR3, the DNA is TGTGCCAGTACGCTGGGTCAAGAGACCCAGTACTTC. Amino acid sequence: CASTLGQETQYF.

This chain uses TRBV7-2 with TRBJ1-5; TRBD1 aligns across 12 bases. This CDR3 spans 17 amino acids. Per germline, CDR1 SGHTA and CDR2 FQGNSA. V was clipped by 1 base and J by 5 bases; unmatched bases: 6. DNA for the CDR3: TGTGCCAGCAGCTTAGGGTTAGGGGACAGGGGGCATCAGCCCCAGCATTTT. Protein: CASSLGLGDRGHQPQHF. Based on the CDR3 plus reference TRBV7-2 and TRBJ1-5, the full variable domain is GAGVSQSPSNKVTEKGKDVELRCDPISGHTALYWYRQSLGQGLEFLIYFQGNSAPDKSGLPSDRFSAERTGGSVSTLTIQRTQQEDSAVYLCASSLGLGDRGHQPQHFGDGTRLSIL.

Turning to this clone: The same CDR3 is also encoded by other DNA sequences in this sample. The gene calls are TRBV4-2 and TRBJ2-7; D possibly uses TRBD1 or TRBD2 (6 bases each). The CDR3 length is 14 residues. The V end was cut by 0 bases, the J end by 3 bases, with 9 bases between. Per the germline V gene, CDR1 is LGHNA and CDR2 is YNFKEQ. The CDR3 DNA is TGTGCCAGCAGCCAAGACAGGGGACTCTACGAGCAGTACTTC. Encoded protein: CASSQDRGLYEQYF.

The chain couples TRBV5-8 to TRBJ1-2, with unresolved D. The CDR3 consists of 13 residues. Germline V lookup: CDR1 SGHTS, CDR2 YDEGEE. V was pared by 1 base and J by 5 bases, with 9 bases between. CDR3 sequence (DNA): TGTGCCAGCAGCTTGAGCCAGAATTATGGCTACACCTTC. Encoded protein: CASSLSQNYGYTF.

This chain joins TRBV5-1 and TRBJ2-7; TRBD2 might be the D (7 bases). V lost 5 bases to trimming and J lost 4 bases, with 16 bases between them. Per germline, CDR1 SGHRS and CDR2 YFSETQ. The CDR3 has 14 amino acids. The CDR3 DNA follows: TGCGCCAGCAGGCCTCCGGGGGGCGGATACGAGCAGTACTTC. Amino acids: CASRPPGGGYEQYF.

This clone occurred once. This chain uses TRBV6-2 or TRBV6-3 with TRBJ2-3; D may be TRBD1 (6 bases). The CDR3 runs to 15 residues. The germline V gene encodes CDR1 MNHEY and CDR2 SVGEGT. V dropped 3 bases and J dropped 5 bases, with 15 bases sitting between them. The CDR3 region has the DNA TGTGCCAGCAGTTATGGGACAATCGACTTAGATACGCAGTATTTT. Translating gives CASSYGTIDLDTQYF.

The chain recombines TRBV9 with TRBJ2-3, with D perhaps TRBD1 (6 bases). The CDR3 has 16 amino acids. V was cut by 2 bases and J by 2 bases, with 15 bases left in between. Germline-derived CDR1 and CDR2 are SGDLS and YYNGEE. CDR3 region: CASSVTSGAVTDTQYF. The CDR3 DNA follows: TGTGCCAGCAGCGTCACCTCAGGGGCCGTCACAGATACGCAGTATTTT.